The clone carrying this TCR beta chain was found a few times. The data originate from a study of blood T cell repertoires in COVID-19. The CDR3 contains 14 residues. Trimming removed 5 bases from V and 0 bases from J, with 12 bases in between. From germline, CDR1 is SGHNT and CDR2 YYREEE (reference sequence). Sequencing used immunoSEQ multiplex PCR; TCRdb keeps in-frame clones, though not all of them. The repertoire holds 150,000 to 200,000 clones, with about 83% as singletons. The rearrangement links TRBV5-4 to TRBJ2-7, with D perhaps matching TRBD2 (6 bases). This clonotype was obtained from a woman under 30 who had recovered from COVID-19. What was sequenced was peripheral blood. CDR3 region: CASRPGLSSYEQYV. The CDR3 bases are TGTGCCAGCAGACCGGGACTCAGCTCCTACGAGCAGTACGTC.